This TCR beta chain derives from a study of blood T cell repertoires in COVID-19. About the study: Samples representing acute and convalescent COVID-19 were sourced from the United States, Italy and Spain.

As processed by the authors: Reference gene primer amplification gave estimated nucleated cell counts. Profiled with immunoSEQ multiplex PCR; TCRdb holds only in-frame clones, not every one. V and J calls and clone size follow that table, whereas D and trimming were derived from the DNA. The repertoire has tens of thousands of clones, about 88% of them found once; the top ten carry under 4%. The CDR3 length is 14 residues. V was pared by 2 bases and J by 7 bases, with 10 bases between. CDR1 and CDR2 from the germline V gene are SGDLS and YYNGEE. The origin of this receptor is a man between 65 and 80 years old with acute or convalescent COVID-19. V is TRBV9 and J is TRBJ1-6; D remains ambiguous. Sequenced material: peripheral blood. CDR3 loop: CASSVGVGNSPLHF. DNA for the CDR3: TGTGCCAGCAGCGTCGGGGTAGGAAATTCACCCCTCCACTTT.